These 30 T cell receptor beta chains were all obtained from the same sample, sequenced in a study of T-cell memory formation after mild COVID-19. One entry per CDR3 protein results from TCRdb running MiXCR on the 5' RACE reads. The table shows around 390,000 distinct CDR3 sequences, with roughly 15% occurring only once. Input material: PBMCs or a T cell subset sorted from them (not recorded which). The receptors stem from a man younger than 35 who had mild COVID-19 (a few samples of this study predate the infection). Cell type and time point are not known.

This clonotype has more than one count but fewer than ten. The V and J genes are TRBV3-1 and TRBJ1-3; weak D call: TRBD1 (6 bases). V was pared by 6 bases and J by 4 bases, with 13 bases between. There are 14 residues in the CDR3. CDR1 is LGHDT, CDR2 YNNKEL, per germline (reference sequence). The CDR3 here is CASRTTGAGNTIYF. CDR3 nucleotides: TGTGCCAGCAGGACCACGGGGGCAGGAAACACCATATATTTT.

The chain has TRBV9 and TRBJ2-5; D not resolved. Germline V gene sequence: CDR1 SGDLS, CDR2 YYNGEE. V lost 8 bases and J lost 5, with 16 bases in between. The CDR3 loop spans 13 amino acids. The DNA of the CDR3 is TGTGCCAGTTATGCTTGGGTGGAGGAGACCCAGTACTTC. It is translated as CASYAWVEETQYF. Full variable domain (missing parts from reference TRBV9 and TRBJ2-5): DSGVTQTPKHLITATGQRVTLRCSPRSGDLSVYWYQQSLDQGLQFLIQYYNGEERAKGNILERFSAQQFPDLHSELNLSSLELGDSALYFCASYAWVEETQYFGPGTRLLVL.

This chain links TRBV12-3 or TRBV12-4 with TRBJ2-2, with no clear D. Between the trimmed V and J ends, which lost 1 base and 3 bases, there was a span of 12 bases. This CDR3 is 16 amino acids long. The CDR3 spells CASSLVGLPDTGELFF. The CDR3 coding sequence is TGTGCCAGCAGTTTAGTAGGCCTCCCGGACACCGGGGAGCTGTTTTTT.

This clonotype is a singleton in its sample. The J gene is TRBJ1-1, the V gene TRBV6-6; D not resolved. There are 11 residues in the CDR3. The V gene lost 6 bases and the J gene lost 7 bases, with 9 bases spanning the gap. The germline V gene has CDR1 MNHNY and CDR2 SVGAGI (reference sequence). Here the CDR3 DNA reads TGTGCCAGCAGCACCGGGGTTGAAGCTTTCTTT. This translates into CASSTGVEAFF.

This clonotype has only a few counts. This sequence joins TRBV4-1 and TRBJ2-3; 13 nucleotides agree with TRBD2. The CDR3 loop spans 16 amino acids. CDR1 and CDR2 from the germline V gene are MGHRA and YSYEKL. V lost 2 bases to trimming and J lost 5 bases; unmatched junction nucleotides: 4. The CDR3 protein is CASSQTGLAGRDTQYF. The CDR3 DNA is TGCGCCAGCAGCCAAACGGGACTAGCGGGGAGAGATACGCAGTATTTT.

The V gene is TRBV18, the J gene TRBJ1-2; D possibly corresponds to TRBD1 (5 bases). This CDR3 is 15 amino acids long. The ends were cut back, 6 bases at V and 3 bases at J, with 17 bases in the middle. Germline V gene data show CDR1 as KGHSH and CDR2 as LQKENI. The CDR3 here is CASSPSLDMDYGYTF. In nucleotides, the CDR3 is TGTGCCAGCTCTCCTTCTCTGGACATGGACTATGGCTACACCTTC.

The rearrangement uses TRBV21-1 and TRBJ2-3; TRBD2 is taken as the D call from the table, unchecked against the DNA. TRBV21-1 constitutes a pseudogene. This CDR3 has 20 residues. CDR3 residues: CASSTPGPNSTSGSRDTQYF. CDR3 bases: TGTGCCAGCAGCACCCCGGGCCCTAATTCAACTAGCGGGAGTAGAGATACGCAGTATTTT.

This clonotype is a singleton in its sample. The chain is built from TRBV3-1 and TRBJ1-1; no clear D gene. Germline V gene sequence: CDR1 LGHDT, CDR2 YNNKEL (reference sequence). The V end lost 1 base, the J end lost 4 bases, and 7 bases lay between the germline ends. This CDR3 comprises 13 residues. The DNA for the CDR3 is TGTGCCAGCAGCCAAGTGGGTCTCACTGAAGCTTTCTTT. It is translated as CASSQVGLTEAFF.

The chain couples TRBV12-3 or TRBV12-4 to TRBJ1-6; D might be TRBD1 (5 bases). This CDR3 has 16 amino acids. V was cut by 6 bases and J by 5 bases, with 17 bases left in between. This chain's CDR3 is CASSPRGGSHNSPLHF. CDR3 DNA: TGTGCCAGCAGCCCCCGGGGGGGATCCCATAATTCACCCCTCCACTTT.

This chain uses TRBV7-2 with TRBJ2-3; no reliable D call. CDR1 is SGHTA, CDR2 FQGNSA, per germline. The V end lost 5 bases, the J end lost 0 bases, and 6 bases lay between the germline ends. This CDR3 has 13 residues. The CDR3 DNA sequence: TGTGCCAGCAGCGCAGACAGCACAGATACGCAGTATTTT. Translation: CASSADSTDTQYF.

This rearrangement joins TRBV28 to TRBJ2-7; TRBD1 aligns across 8 bases. CDR1 is MDHEN, CDR2 SYDVKM, per germline. Trimming cost V 6 bases and J 4 bases; bases outside gene matches: 8. The CDR3 has 14 amino acids. The DNA for the CDR3 is TGTGCCAGCAGCTCCCCGGGACAGGCGTACGAGCAGTACGTC. Its protein is CASSSPGQAYEQYV.

This sequence joins TRBV4-1 and TRBJ2-2; D is tentatively TRBD1 or TRBD2 (5 bases each). Germline loops: CDR1 MGHRA, CDR2 YSYEKL. Trimming removed 0 bases at V and 7 bases at J, with 18 bases between. CDR3 length equals 17 residues. In DNA form, the CDR3 reads TGCGCCAGCAGCCAAGATCAGGCGAGGGGTCGAGGCGGGGAGCTGTTTTTT. This codes for CASSQDQARGRGGELFF.

This chain links TRBV20-1 with TRBJ1-5; D remains unclear. The CDR3 is 13 amino acids. With 1 base removed from V and 7 bases from J, the gap between germline ends came to 11 bases. Germline CDR1 DFQATT, CDR2 SNEGSKA (reference sequence). CDR3 residues: CSARARELQPQHF. Written as DNA, the CDR3 is TGCAGTGCTAGAGCAAGGGAGCTGCAGCCCCAGCATTTT.

This clonotype was seen more than once but under ten times. The chain links TRBV9 to TRBJ2-3; D possibly corresponds to TRBD2 (6 bases). The CDR3 length is 14 residues. The germline CDR1 and CDR2 sequences are SGDLS and YYNGEE. V shed 0 bases and J shed 6 bases, with 11 bases lying between them. CDR3 loop: CASSVVGGVDTQYF. CDR3 sequence (DNA): TGTGCCAGCAGCGTAGTGGGAGGAGTCGATACGCAGTATTTT.

This chain connects TRBV5-1 to TRBJ2-1, with a tentative D call TRBD2 (6 bases). Looked up from germline, CDR1 is SGHRS and CDR2 is YFSETQ. The V and J ends lost 0 bases and 7 bases respectively, with 8 bases between them. There are 13 residues in the CDR3. The CDR3 here is CASSLEGGNEQFF. The CDR3 DNA reads TGCGCCAGCAGCTTGGAGGGAGGTAATGAGCAGTTCTTC.

This clonotype was recorded a few times. The rearrangement uses TRBV4-2 and TRBJ2-7; TRBD1 aligns across 9 bases. The trim removed 4 bases at V and 7 bases at J, leaving 8 bases unmatched. This CDR3 comprises 14 residues. Germline V lookup: CDR1 LGHNA, CDR2 YNFKEQ. Here the CDR3 reads CASSRDRVMGEQYV. The CDR3 nucleotides are TGTGCCAGCAGCCGGGACAGGGTGATGGGTGAGCAGTACGTC.

The chain carries TRBV27 and TRBJ2-1; 10 nucleotides align to TRBD2. This CDR3 has 16 residues. J gave up 0 bases and V 7 bases, and 6 bases lay outside the gene matches. Germline V lookup: CDR1 MNHEY, CDR2 SMNVEV (reference sequence). The CDR3 bases are TGTGCCAGCAAACTAGCGGGACAGAGCTCCTACAATGAGCAGTTCTTC. It encodes CASKLAGQSSYNEQFF.

This clonotype was seen a few times. The V and J genes are TRBV11-1 and TRBJ2-1, with 8 bases lining up with TRBD1. V gave up 5 bases and J gave up 9 bases; unmatched junction bases: 9. Germline V lookup: CDR1 SGHAT, CDR2 FQDESV (reference sequence). This CDR3 has 14 residues. This CDR3 is CASSERQGWSEQFF. The CDR3 region has the DNA TGTGCCAGCAGCGAACGACAGGGGTGGTCTGAGCAGTTCTTC.

The sample holds a few counts of this clonotype. The V gene is TRBV28, the J gene TRBJ2-4; D is ambiguous. The germline V gene has CDR1 MDHEN and CDR2 SYDVKM. This CDR3 is built from 15 residues. Trimming stripped 5 bases from V and 0 bases from J, with 11 bases between. The CDR3 here is CASSADALAKNIQYF. The CDR3 DNA sequence: TGTGCCAGCAGTGCAGATGCATTAGCCAAAAACATTCAGTACTTC.

This clonotype was seen only a few times. This chain connects TRBV5-1 to TRBJ2-5; 7 bases line up with TRBD1. V lost 4 bases, J lost 5 bases, and 8 bases stayed unmatched. The germline V gene has CDR1 SGHRS and CDR2 YFSETQ. This CDR3 has 14 amino acids. CDR3 residues: CASSPGQNVETQYF. The CDR3 bases are TGCGCCAGCAGCCCGGGACAGAATGTTGAGACCCAGTACTTC.

The chain carries TRBV5-1 and TRBJ2-3; D not resolved. V was trimmed by 4 bases and J by 2 bases, leaving 5 bases between them. CDR1 and CDR2 from the germline V gene are SGHRS and YFSETQ. The CDR3 has 12 amino acids. CDR3 coding DNA: TGCGCCAGCAGCACTACCACAGATACGCAGTATTTT. This codes for CASSTTTDTQYF.

The rearrangement uses TRBV29-1 and TRBJ2-5; 8 bases are a match to TRBD2. The CDR3 runs 16 residues. The ends lost 0 bases at V and 2 bases at J; junction bases unmatched: 8. CDR1 is SQVTM, CDR2 ANQGSEA, per germline. The CDR3 reads CSVEEWLAGLQETQYF. The CDR3 bases are TGCAGCGTTGAAGAGTGGCTAGCGGGTCTACAAGAGACCCAGTACTTC.

This clonotype has ten or more counts. V usage is TRBV7-9 and J usage is TRBJ2-3, with 12 positions matching TRBD2. CDR3 length equals 16 residues. The V and J ends lost 5 bases and 4 bases, in that order; junction bases with no gene match: 7. CDR1 SEHNR and CDR2 FQNEAQ come from the germline V gene (reference sequence). Written as DNA, the CDR3 is TGTGCCAGCAGCAAGCGGACTAGCGGGGTGTCAGATACGCAGTATTTT. The encoded protein is CASSKRTSGVSDTQYF.

This clonotype showed up just once. The chain joins TRBV7-6 to TRBJ2-1; TRBD2 agrees at 13 bases. Trimming at V came to 4 bases and at J to 3 bases, leaving 3 bases not matched to a gene. CDR3 size: 16 residues. CDR1 and CDR2 from the germline V gene are SGHVS and FNYEAQ. CDR3 in amino acids: CASSWTSGGLYNEQFF. The CDR3 DNA is TGTGCCAGCAGCTGGACTAGCGGGGGCCTCTACAATGAGCAGTTCTTC.

The CDR3: CASSVETPGVIGYTEAFF. CDR3 in DNA: TGTGCCAGCAGCGTAGAAACCCCTGGGGTTATAGGGTACACTGAAGCTTTCTTT. The rearrangement uses TRBV9 and TRBJ1-1; no reliable D call. CDR3 length equals 18 residues. The ends were cut back, 0 bases at V and 3 bases at J, with 21 bases in the middle. Germline CDR1 is SGDLS and CDR2 is YYNGEE. The entire variable domain, with the rest obtained from reference TRBV9 and TRBJ1-1, is as follows: DSGVTQTPKHLITATGQRVTLRCSPRSGDLSVYWYQQSLDQGLQFLIQYYNGEERAKGNILERFSAQQFPDLHSELNLSSLELGDSALYFCASSVETPGVIGYTEAFFGQGTRLTVV.

This clonotype was seen a few times. The chain has TRBV18 and TRBJ2-7; 7 positions agree with TRBD1. Germline CDR1 reads KGHSH; CDR2 reads LQKENI. J gave up 1 base and V 2 bases, and 8 bases lay outside the gene matches. This CDR3 has 16 residues. The CDR3: CASSPVGAGGSYEQYV. The CDR3 DNA reads TGTGCCAGCTCACCAGTGGGGGCAGGGGGATCCTACGAGCAGTACGTC.

The rearrangement joins TRBV5-1 to TRBJ2-5; 7 positions match TRBD2. The germline CDR1 and CDR2 sequences are SGHRS and YFSETQ. V gave up 3 bases and J gave up 2 bases; unmatched junction bases: 4. The CDR3 length is 14 residues. CDR3 region: CASSWLAVQETQYF. DNA for the CDR3: TGCGCCAGCAGCTGGCTAGCGGTGCAAGAGACCCAGTACTTC.

This clonotype was seen more than once but under ten times. The chain employs TRBV7-8 and TRBJ2-1, with a weak D call TRBD1 (5 bases). Germline V lookup: CDR1 SGHVS, CDR2 FQNEAQ. This CDR3 comprises 16 residues. Trimming took 7 bases from V and 0 from J, leaving 16 bases between them. The CDR3 coding sequence is TGTGCCAGCAATGACTGGGGCAGAAGCTCCTACAATGAGCAGTTCTTC. It translates to CASNDWGRSSYNEQFF.

This clonotype was recorded a few times. The gene calls are TRBV4-1 and TRBJ1-1, with D possibly TRBD1 on 5 matching bases. V lost 0 bases and J lost 5, with 10 bases in between. The CDR3 contains 14 residues. The germline V gene has CDR1 MGHRA and CDR2 YSYEKL. Here the CDR3 reads CASSQDGGLTEAFF. DNA for the CDR3: TGCGCCAGCAGCCAAGATGGGGGTTTGACTGAAGCTTTCTTT.

A few counts support this clonotype. The chain links TRBV10-3 to TRBJ1-6, with TRBD1 identical over 7 bases. CDR3 length: 14 amino acids. V trimming: 7 bases; J trimming: 3 bases; junction bases outside the gene matches: 3. Germline V gene lookup returns CDR1 ENHRY and CDR2 SYGVKD. The CDR3 protein is CAIKTGIYNSPLHF. CDR3 sequence (DNA): TGTGCCATCAAGACAGGGATCTATAATTCACCCCTCCACTTT.